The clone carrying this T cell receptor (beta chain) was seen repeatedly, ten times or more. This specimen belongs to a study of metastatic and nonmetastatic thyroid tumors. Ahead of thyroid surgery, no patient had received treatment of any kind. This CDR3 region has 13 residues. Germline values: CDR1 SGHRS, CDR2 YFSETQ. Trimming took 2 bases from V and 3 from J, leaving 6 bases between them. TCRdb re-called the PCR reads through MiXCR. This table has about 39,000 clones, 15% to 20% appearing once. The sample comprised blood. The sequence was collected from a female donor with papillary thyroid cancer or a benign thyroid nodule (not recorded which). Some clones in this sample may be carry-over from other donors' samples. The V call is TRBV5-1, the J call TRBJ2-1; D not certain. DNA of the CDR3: TGCGCCAGCAGCTTTGACCTCTACAATGAGCAGTTCTTC. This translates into CASSFDLYNEQFF. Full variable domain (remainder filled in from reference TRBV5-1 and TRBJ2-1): KAGVTQTPRYLIKTRGQQVTLSCSPISGHRSVSWYQQTPGQGLQFLFEYFSETQRNKGNFPGRFSGRQFSNSRSEMNVSTLELGDSALYLCASSFDLYNEQFFGPGTRLTVL.